This TCR beta chain was identified during a study of T cells in narcolepsy. Study in general: Healthy controls were enrolled alongside patients with narcolepsy type 1 or type 2. General study results and limits: HCRT-specific and TRIB2-specific autoreactive clonotypes appeared among same-patient CSF and blood CD4+ clonotypes. Autoreactive clone sequences were missing from some blood memory CD4+ repertoires. Autoreactive clonotypes reportedly recurred in blood of same and different patients, not controls.

TCRdb's copy holds only in-frame clones and misses some; the assay was immunoSEQ multiplex PCR. The sample yields around 30,000 clones, roughly 80% seen once. From germline, CDR1 is MNHNS and CDR2 SASEGT. This CDR3 is 13 amino acids long. V lost 7 bases and J 7 bases, leaving 14 bases between the germline ends. As to this clone: Its antigen is as yet unknown.

The chain is built from TRBV6-1 and TRBJ2-1; D gene ambiguous. The specimen was memory (CD45RA-) CD4+ T cells from blood. This receptor was obtained from a human donor in good health. CDR3 sequence reads: CASMRSVVNEQFF. CDR3 bases: TGTGCCAGCATGAGAAGTGTAGTGAATGAGCAGTTCTTC.